A selection of T cell receptor beta chains follows, all from one sample in a study of cytomegalovirus exposure and HLA in healthy donors. TCRdb's table, derived via immunoSEQ multiplex PCR, lists solely in-frame clones and lacks some. This table has under 200,000 clones, approximately 67% appearing once. Sequencing was performed on PBMCs. Receptors originate from a woman younger than 30 in good health and CMV-seropositive. The CDR3 runs from the conserved cysteine through the conserved F or W. The order of the fields is clone size, J gene, D gene, V gene, CDR3 length, CDR3 DNA, CDR3 protein. The D gene is left open where the match is weak. Rows give clone size only sometimes, using once, few, many, or a class for an expanded clone.

>NA|TRBJ2-7|TRBD1|TRBV9|15
TGTGCCAGCAGCCCAAGAGGGACAGGGGACTACGAGCAGTACTTC
CASSPRGTGDYEQYF
>few|TRBJ2-7|NA|TRBV18|14
TGTGCCAGCTCACCACTTACAGGAGTCGGCGAGCAGTACTTC
CASSPLTGVGEQYF
>few|TRBJ1-2|NA|TRBV27|14
TGTGCCAGCAGTTCCTTGACAGGAACGGTCGGCTACACCTTC
CASSSLTGTVGYTF
>NA|TRBJ2-1|NA|TRBV5-1|16
TGCGCCAGCAGCTTGGCCCCGGTAAGCTCCTACAATGAGCAGTTCTTC
CASSLAPVSSYNEQFF
>once|TRBJ2-3|NA|TRBV2|13
TGTGCCAGCAGTAGGGACTCCCCAGATACGCAGTATTTT
CASSRDSPDTQYF
>once|TRBJ1-2|NA|TRBV11-2|13
TGTGCCAGCAGCCCTGGACTTTCCTATGGCTACACCTTC
CASSPGLSYGYTF
>NA|TRBJ2-7|NA|TRBV5-6|14
TGTGCCAGCAGCTTTAGCACGATCGGGTACGAGCAGTACTTC
CASSFSTIGYEQYF
>NA|TRBJ1-1|TRBD1|TRBV14|16
TGTGCCAGCAGCCCCCTCCCGGGACAGGCTGGGACTGAAGCTTTCTTT
CASSPLPGQAGTEAFF
>few|TRBJ2-7|TRBD2|TRBV27|16
TGTGCCAGCAGTTTATCTAGCGGGAGGGAAATCTACGAGCAGTACTTC
CASSLSSGREIYEQYF
>few|TRBJ1-1|NA|TRBV6-5|13
TGTGCCAGCAGTTACGGTCGGGGGACTGAAGCTTTCTTT
CASSYGRGTEAFF
>NA|TRBJ2-7|TRBD1|TRBV27|14
TGTGCCAGCAGTTTCGGGACAGTATCCTACGAGCAGTACTTC
CASSFGTVSYEQYF
>NA|TRBJ2-7|NA|TRBV27|17
TGTGCCAGCAGTCTCCACCTTGGGGCAGGGTTATCCTACGAGCAGTACTTC
CASSLHLGAGLSYEQYF
>NA|TRBJ2-1|TRBD2|TRBV27|14
TGTGCCAGCAGTTTGCGCGGGGGAGGCAGTGAGCAGTTCTTC
CASSLRGGGSEQFF
>NA|TRBJ2-7|NA|TRBV6-1|13
TGTGCCAGCAGTGAGGTCACCTACTACGAGCAGTACTTC
CASSEVTYYEQYF
>NA|TRBJ2-7|TRBD1|TRBV30|13
TGTGCCTGGACCGGGACAGCCTCCTACGAGCAGTACTTC
CAWTGTASYEQYF
>NA|TRBJ2-5|TRBD2|TRBV7-3|15
TGTGCCAGCAGCTTTCTAGCGGGAGAGGGTGAGACCCAGTACTTC
CASSFLAGEGETQYF
>NA|TRBJ2-3|TRBD1|TRBV4-3|15
TGCGCCAGCAGCCAAACCCCCACAGGGGCAGATACGCAGTATTTT
CASSQTPTGADTQYF
>few|TRBJ2-3|TRBD2|TRBV4-2|18
TGTGCCAGCAGCCAAGCCCCTGCGACTAGCGGGAGTACAGATACGCAGTATTTT
CASSQAPATSGSTDTQYF
>NA|TRBJ2-3|TRBD2|TRBV7-9|14
TGTGCCTACGGGGAGGGTCCTGGTACAGATACGCAGTATTTT
CAYGEGPGTDTQYF
>few|TRBJ1-2|TRBD1|TRBV27|16
TGTGCCAGCAGTCCCCGGCGGGACAGGCTGCACTATGGCTACACCTTC
CASSPRRDRLHYGYTF
>NA|TRBJ2-1|NA|TRBV7-8|15
TGTGCCAGCAGCGCTAGGGGGAGCTCCTACAATGAGCAGTTCTTC
CASSARGSSYNEQFF
>NA|TRBJ2-3|TRBD2|TRBV15|16
TGTGCCACCAGCAGTAGGTGGGGCGGGAGGGCAGATACGCAGTATTTT
CATSSRWGGRADTQYF
>few|TRBJ2-1|TRBD1|TRBV6-1|14
TGTGCCAGCAGCCGGGACAGGGCGTACAATGAGCAGTTCTTC
CASSRDRAYNEQFF
>NA|TRBJ1-2|NA|TRBV19|12
TGTGCCAGTAGTATCCGGGAATACGGCTACACCTTC
CASSIREYGYTF
>few|TRBJ1-1|TRBD1|TRBV6-5|15
TGTGCCAGCAGTTACACCGACAGGGGGTTCCCTGAAGCTTTCTTT
CASSYTDRGFPEAFF
>few|TRBJ2-7|NA|TRBV28|16
TGTGCCAGCAGTTTAGGTATCGGAGGGGGCGAATACGAGCAGTACTTC
CASSLGIGGGEYEQYF
>NA|TRBJ2-2|TRBD2|TRBV29-1|12
TGCAGCGTGGGGGGGGGTACCGGGGAGCTGTTTTTT
CSVGGGTGELFF
>NA|TRBJ1-2|NA|TRBV7-2|14
TGTGCCAGCAGCTTAGTGTGGGGAGGGCATGGCTACACCTTC
CASSLVWGGHGYTF
>NA|TRBJ2-2|NA|TRBV7-3|14
TGTGCCAGCAGCTTAGCGGTGGGCACCGGGGAGCTGTTTTTT
CASSLAVGTGELFF
>NA|TRBJ1-4|NA|TRBV14|16
TGTGCCAGCAGCCACCTCAACCCAGGGAGGAATGAAAAACTGTTTTTT
CASSHLNPGRNEKLFF
>NA|TRBJ2-7|NA|TRBV28|15
TGTGCCAGCAGTTTCGAGTTCGGAGGGGCGGGGGAGCAGTACTTC
CASSFEFGGAGEQYF
>NA|TRBJ1-1|NA|TRBV9|14
TGTGCCAGCAGCGTAGGACAGGTAGGAACTGAAGCTTTCTTT
CASSVGQVGTEAFF
>NA|TRBJ2-7|TRBD2|TRBV9|14
TGTGCCAGCAGCGTAGGAGCGGGAGCAGACGAGCAGTACTTC
CASSVGAGADEQYF